Each of the 30 T cell receptor beta chains below was sequenced from the same sample in a study of blood T cell repertoires in COVID-19. Using immunoSEQ multiplex PCR, the repertoire was profiled, and TCRdb retains in-frame clones only, with some absent. Among 200,000 to 250,000 clones listed, under 90% were seen once. Sample: peripheral blood. These receptors were obtained from a woman of 80 years or more with acute or convalescent COVID-19.

The chain links TRBV2 to TRBJ1-5; TRBD1 aligns across 9 bases. The ends lost 6 bases at V and 6 bases at J; junction bases unmatched: 6. The CDR3 totals 14 residues. Germline CDR1 and CDR2: SNHLY and FYNNEI. In DNA form, the CDR3 reads TGTGCCAGCAGCCAACAGGGGGCAGGTCAGCCCCAGCATTTT. Its protein product is CASSQQGAGQPQHF.

This sequence joins TRBV28 and TRBJ1-1; 8 nucleotides line up with TRBD1. Germline-derived CDR1 and CDR2 are MDHEN and SYDVKM. There are 11 residues in the CDR3. CDR3 in amino acids: CAGQGNTEAFF. CDR3 DNA: TGTGCTGGACAGGGGAACACTGAAGCTTTCTTT. The whole variable domain, filled in from reference TRBV28 and TRBJ1-1, reads DVKVTQSSRYLVKRTGEKVFLECVQDMDHENMFWYRQDPGLGLRLIYFSYDVKMKEKGDIPEGYSVSREKKERFSLILESASTNQTSMYLCAGQGNTEAFFGQGTRLTVV.

V and J are TRBV6-4 and TRBJ2-3; 10 nucleotides agree with TRBD2. This CDR3 region has 15 residues. Looked up from germline, CDR1 is MRHNA and CDR2 is SNTAGT. J lost 2 bases, V lost 6 bases, and 5 bases had no gene match. The CDR3 DNA follows: TGTGCCAGCAGCTTTAGCGGGGGGCACACAGATACGCAGTATTTT. As protein: CASSFSGGHTDTQYF.

The genes are TRBV6-5 and TRBJ1-4; no reliable D call. The V end lost 7 bases, the J end lost 8 bases, and 17 bases lay between the germline ends. In germline, CDR1 is MNHEY, CDR2 SVGAGI. The CDR3 consists of 14 residues. The CDR3 loop is CASKAVWAGEKLFF. The DNA of the CDR3 is TGTGCCAGCAAGGCCGTGTGGGCAGGAGAAAAACTGTTTTTT.

The chain recombines TRBV5-1 with TRBJ2-7; the D gene is possibly TRBD1 (5 bases). The CDR3 sequence is 15 residues long. Between the trimmed V and J ends, which lost 2 bases and 2 bases, there was a span of 14 bases. Germline assignment: CDR1 SGHRS and CDR2 YFSETQ. The CDR3 DNA reads TGCGCCAGCAGCTTTGATTGGACACAAGCCTACGAGCAGTACTTC. Its protein is CASSFDWTQAYEQYF.

This clone has more than one count but fewer than ten. The V call is TRBV29-1, the J call TRBJ2-1, with D tentatively TRBD2 (6 bases). CDR1 is SQVTM, CDR2 ANQGSEA, per germline. The V end was cut by 5 bases, the J end by 5 bases, with 13 bases between. This CDR3 is 13 amino acids long. The CDR3 protein is CSVWGTLHNEQFF. Here the CDR3 DNA reads TGCAGCGTTTGGGGGACTCTTCACAATGAGCAGTTCTTC.

The V call is TRBV7-8, the J call TRBJ1-1; no reliable D call. This CDR3 has 13 residues. Trimming took off 7 bases at V and 4 bases at J, with 13 bases between the two ends. Germline V gives CDR1 SGHVS, CDR2 FQNEAQ. This CDR3 reads CASKKEGSTEAFF. DNA of the CDR3: TGTGCCAGCAAAAAAGAAGGGAGCACTGAAGCTTTCTTT.

The chain has TRBV7-2 and TRBJ2-4, with a weak D call TRBD1 (5 bases). The CDR3 length is 16 residues. V shed 5 bases and J shed 0 bases, with 14 bases lying between them. Germline CDR1 and CDR2: SGHTA and FQGNSA. CDR3 in DNA: TGTGCCAGCAGCCCGGAGACAGCGCTAGCCAAAAACATTCAGTACTTC. This translates into CASSPETALAKNIQYF.

The rearrangement joins TRBV7-9 to TRBJ2-6, with D tentatively TRBD2 (7 bases). This CDR3 spans 16 amino acids. V was clipped by 1 base and J by 3 bases, with 10 bases between them. Germline values: CDR1 SEHNR, CDR2 FQNEAQ (reference sequence). The CDR3: CASSLGGGVGANVLTF. Here the CDR3 DNA reads TGTGCCAGCAGCTTAGGCGGGGGCGTTGGGGCCAACGTCCTGACTTTC.

The chain couples TRBV6-2 or TRBV6-3 to TRBJ1-2; 8 bases are shared with TRBD1. The CDR3 loop spans 15 amino acids. V lost 5 bases and J lost 5; bases outside the gene matches: 10. From germline, CDR1 is MNHEY and CDR2 SVGEGT. CDR3 region: CASSRDRRMWYGYTF. DNA for the CDR3: TGTGCCAGCAGTCGGGACAGGCGCATGTGGTATGGCTACACCTTC.

The chain joins TRBV2 to TRBJ2-5, with D perhaps matching TRBD2 (6 bases). Trimming left V 7 bases short and J 5 bases short, with 14 bases between. The CDR3 extends over 13 amino acids. Germline loops: CDR1 SNHLY, CDR2 FYNNEI. CDR3 nucleotide sequence: TGTGCCAGCAATCCGGGGGTTTCGGAGACCCAGTACTTC. Its translation is CASNPGVSETQYF.

V gene TRBV30 combines with J gene TRBJ1-5; 8 bases map to TRBD1. V shed 8 bases and J 5 bases; nucleotides not matched to a gene: 8. Per germline, CDR1 GTSNPN and CDR2 SVGIG (reference sequence). This CDR3 is built from 13 residues. The CDR3 nucleotides are TGTGCCCTCTCCTCAGGGGGCGATCAGCCCCAGCATTTT. This translates into CALSSGGDQPQHF. The full variable domain, its missing parts supplied by reference TRBV30 and TRBJ1-5, is SQTIHQWPATLVQPVGSPLSLECTVEGTSNPNLYWYRQAAGRGLQLLFYSVGIGQISSEVPQNLSASRPQDRQFILSSKKLLLSDSGFYLCALSSGGDQPQHFGDGTRLSIL.

This clone was seen only once. The J gene is TRBJ1-1, the V gene TRBV19; tentative D call: TRBD1 (5 bases). V lost 1 base to trimming and J lost 11 bases, with 14 bases between them. Germline V gives CDR1 LNHDA, CDR2 SQIVND (reference sequence). The CDR3 has 13 amino acids. The CDR3 loop reads CASSIAGSFGAFF. The CDR3 DNA reads as TGTGCCAGTAGTATAGCAGGGTCGTTTGGGGCTTTCTTT.

The rearrangement links TRBV6-1 to TRBJ1-1, with TRBD1 as a possible D gene (5 bases). Trimming stripped 1 base from V and 0 bases from J, with 15 bases between. The CDR3 loop spans 17 amino acids. CDR1 is MNHNS, CDR2 SASEGT, per germline. DNA for the CDR3: TGTGCCAGCAGTGAAGTAGCAGGGATTATACTGAACACTGAAGCTTTCTTT. Its translation: CASSEVAGIILNTEAFF.

The CDR3 nucleotides read TGCGCCAGCAGCCGCAATTACAGGGGAGATACTGAAGCTTTCTTT. Residues: CASSRNYRGDTEAFF. The chain has TRBV4-3 and TRBJ1-1, with TRBD1 matching 7 bases. V lost 4 bases, J lost 5 bases, and 10 bases stayed unmatched. CDR1 and CDR2 from the germline V gene are LGHNA and YSLEER. The CDR3 has 15 residues.

About this clone: Other DNA sequences in the same sample also yield this CDR3. V and J are TRBV18 and TRBJ1-2; 9 bases are a match to TRBD1. Germline V CDR1 and CDR2: KGHSH, LQKENI. The length of the CDR3 is 13 residues. V trimming: 2 bases; J trimming: 8 bases; junction bases outside the gene matches: 3. As DNA, the CDR3 is TGTGCCAGCTCACCAGGGACAGGGAGCGGCTACACCTTC. It translates to CASSPGTGSGYTF.

J is TRBJ2-1 and V is TRBV7-2; TRBD2 aligns across 10 bases. Germline lookup yields CDR1 SGHTA and CDR2 FQGNSA. This CDR3 has 15 residues. The V and J ends lost 5 bases and 7 bases, in that order; junction bases with no gene match: 8. CDR3 region: CASSKLAGNGNEQFF. DNA for the CDR3: TGTGCCAGCAGCAAACTAGCGGGGAATGGGAATGAGCAGTTCTTC.

As regards this clone: The same CDR3 also results from other DNA sequences found in this sample. The V and J genes are TRBV7-3 and TRBJ2-5; 12 bases are shared with TRBD2. The CDR3 is 14 amino acids. CDR1 SGHTA and CDR2 FQGTGA come from the germline V gene. The V and J ends lost 5 bases and 3 bases, in that order; junction bases with no gene match: 1. The CDR3 DNA reads as TGTGCCAGCAGCCCTAGCGGGGGGGAAGAGACCCAGTACTTC. Amino acid sequence: CASSPSGGEETQYF.

This clone showed up just a few times. This chain uses TRBV29-1 with TRBJ1-2; D is perhaps TRBD1 (5 bases). The V end was cut by 0 bases, the J end by 5 bases, with 13 bases between. The germline V gene encodes CDR1 SQVTM and CDR2 ANQGSEA. The CDR3 covers 14 residues. CDR3: CSVEESGLIYGYTF. CDR3 coding DNA: TGCAGCGTTGAAGAATCGGGACTGATATATGGCTACACCTTC.

CDR3 coding DNA: TGTGCCAGCAGCTCGGACAGCTCCTATAATTCACCCCTCCACTTT. Amino acids: CASSSDSSYNSPLHF. The rearrangement uses TRBV7-3 and TRBJ1-6, with a possible D match to TRBD1 (6 bases). Germline V gene sequence: CDR1 SGHTA, CDR2 FQGTGA. V was pared by 4 bases and J by 0 bases, with 7 bases between. This CDR3 is built from 15 residues.

V usage is TRBV7-6 and J usage is TRBJ1-2; 9 bases line up with TRBD1. The CDR3 contains 14 residues. Per the germline V gene, CDR1 is SGHVS and CDR2 is FNYEAQ. J lost 4 bases, V lost 8 bases, and 8 bases had no gene match. CDR3 DNA sequence: TGTGCCAGCGGATCCCTGACAGGGGGCTATGGCTACACCTTC. This translates into CASGSLTGGYGYTF.

The chain employs TRBV5-5 and TRBJ2-1, with TRBD2 matching over 11 bases. With 2 bases clipped from V and 4 bases from J, the junction kept 2 bases outside the gene matches. CDR1 and CDR2 (germline): SGHKS, YYEKEE (reference sequence). The CDR3 consists of 15 residues. This CDR3 is CASSFSGGAYNEQFF. CDR3 coding DNA: TGTGCCAGCAGCTTTAGCGGGGGGGCTTACAATGAGCAGTTCTTC.

The chain employs TRBV9 and TRBJ2-1, with 7 nucleotides matching TRBD2. CDR1 is SGDLS and CDR2 is YYNGEE in the germline V gene. J lost 5 bases, V lost 4 bases, and 3 bases had no gene match. The CDR3 is 13 residues long. The CDR3 is CASSPSGNNEQFF. The CDR3 DNA is TGTGCCAGCAGCCCCAGCGGGAACAATGAGCAGTTCTTC.

In DNA, the CDR3 is TGCGCCAGCAGCTTTGAAGAGACAGTAAACACCGGGGAGCTGTTTTTT. Translation: CASSFEETVNTGELFF. This chain connects TRBV5-1 to TRBJ2-2, with D perhaps matching TRBD1 (5 bases). The CDR3 is 16 residues long. The germline CDR1 and CDR2 sequences are SGHRS and YFSETQ. The V and J ends lost 2 bases and 2 bases respectively, with 13 bases between them.

The genes are TRBV7-9 and TRBJ2-7; D may be TRBD1 (6 bases). Looked up from germline, CDR1 is SEHNR and CDR2 is FQNEAQ (reference sequence). Deletions cut 10 bases from V and 5 bases from J, with 18 bases between. This CDR3 spans 13 amino acids. CDR3 in amino acids: CATTMWGRDEQYF. The CDR3 coding sequence is TGTGCCACCACCATGTGGGGGCGAGACGAGCAGTACTTC.

This CDR3 is CASSVYSGGANEQFF. In DNA, the CDR3 is TGTGCCAGCAGCGTCTACAGCGGGGGGGCTAATGAGCAGTTCTTC. The J gene is TRBJ2-1, the V gene TRBV9; 10 bases map to TRBD2. Germline V CDR1 and CDR2: SGDLS, YYNGEE. Germline trimming cut 2 bases from V and 7 bases from J; bases unmatched to any gene: 6. The CDR3 runs 15 residues.

The chain carries TRBV19 and TRBJ1-2; D may be TRBD1 (6 bases). The germline V gene encodes CDR1 LNHDA and CDR2 SQIVND (reference sequence). Trimming removed 8 bases at V and 0 bases at J, with 19 bases between. The CDR3 totals 16 residues. This CDR3 reads CASRPGELSANYGYTF. The CDR3 DNA reads TGTGCCAGTCGCCCAGGGGAACTCTCTGCTAACTATGGCTACACCTTC.

This sequence joins TRBV29-1 and TRBJ1-1; a weak D match, TRBD1 (5 bases). The V gene lost 3 bases and the J gene lost 5 bases, with 16 bases spanning the gap. Germline-derived CDR1 and CDR2 are SQVTM and ANQGSEA. The CDR3 consists of 14 residues. The CDR3 sequence is CSVEGLRGWTEAFF. CDR3 sequence (DNA): TGCAGCGTTGAGGGGCTTAGGGGTTGGACTGAAGCTTTCTTT.

This chain connects TRBV11-3 to TRBJ2-5; 10 bases fit TRBD2. Germline assignment: CDR1 SGHNT and CDR2 YENEEA. The junction had 7 bases not matched to a gene; V was cut back by 5 bases and J by 1 base. The CDR3 totals 16 residues. The CDR3 DNA is TGTGCCAGCAGCCGTCGACTAGCGGGTATCCAAGAGACCCAGTACTTC. Translating gives CASSRRLAGIQETQYF.

This rearrangement joins TRBV2 to TRBJ2-1; D unclear. Germline V CDR1 and CDR2: SNHLY, FYNNEI. V was trimmed by 8 bases and J by 0 bases, leaving 8 bases between them. The CDR3 sequence is 13 residues long. CDR3 DNA sequence: TGTGCCAGCGAGTTGAGCTCCTACAATGAGCAGTTCTTC. Translated: CASELSSYNEQFF.